This T cell receptor beta chain was documented in a study of CD8+CD57+ T cells in acquired aplastic anemia. Findings and limits, study-wide: Patients and controls turned out to have twenty-nine CD8+ CDR3 sequences in common.

Whoever was chosen for sequencing had shown CD8+CD57+ cell expansion by flow cytometry. The template used for profiling TCR beta VDJ and CDR3 was genomic DNA. Each CDR3 protein gets one entry after TCRdb re-called the reads with MiXCR. The table records around 200,000 distinct CDR3 sequences, almost 50% of them present only once. Trimming at V came to 5 bases and at J to 7 bases, leaving 8 bases not matched to a gene. CDR1 and CDR2 (germline): SGHAT, FQNNGV. The CDR3 has 13 amino acids. This clonotype was found a few times. Its specificity is unknown. Sample: sorted CD4+, CD8+, or CD8+CD57+ T cells (not recorded which) from PBMCs. This chain uses TRBV11-2 with TRBJ2-7, with 7 bases matching TRBD1. The receptor was derived from a human donor with aplastic anemia. The CDR3 reads CASSPTGVGEQYF. CDR3 in DNA: TGTGCCAGCAGCCCAACAGGGGTCGGGGAGCAGTACTTC. The full variable domain, in which reference TRBV11-2 and TRBJ2-7 provide the parts outside the CDR3, is EAGVAQSPRYKIIEKRQSVAFWCNPISGHATLYWYQQILGQGPKLLIQFQNNGVVDDSQLPKDRFSAERLKGVDSTLKIQPAKLEDSAVYLCASSPTGVGEQYFGPGTRLTVT.